This T cell receptor (beta chain) was obtained from a study of T cell changes during pregnancy in multiple sclerosis. V gave up 5 bases and J gave up 3 bases, with 8 bases separating them. The CDR3 runs to 14 residues. Germline CDR1 and CDR2: SEHNR and FQNEAQ (reference sequence). Libraries were prepared by immunoSEQ multiplex PCR; TCRdb keeps only in-frame clonotypes and omits some of them. The sample holds 70,000 or so clones; around 92% are singletons and the top ten take less than 2%. The specimen was peripheral blood, collected in the third trimester of pregnancy. The V call is TRBV7-9, the J call TRBJ1-6; possibly TRBD1 for D (5 bases). This sequence originates from a female donor in good health, enrolled as a control in a pregnancy study. CDR3 amino acids: CASSPDSYNSPLHF. Written as DNA, the CDR3 is TGTGCCAGCAGCCCTGACAGCTATAATTCACCCCTCCACTTT.